This T cell receptor beta chain emerged from a study of blood T cell repertoires in COVID-19. In the study overall: COVID-19 samples from acute and convalescent phases originated in the United States, Italy and Spain. PBMCs, B-cell-depleted T cells, or T cells were the source of the cDNA or gDNA that made up the material.

Assay used: immunoSEQ multiplex PCR; TCRdb lists only in-frame clones, some missing. The data show under 35,000 clones, 85% seen once. Trimming took 3 bases from V and 6 from J, leaving 12 bases between them. Germline CDR1 reads LGHDT; CDR2 reads YNNKEL (reference sequence). The CDR3 contains 14 residues. The sample was peripheral blood. This receptor was taken from a woman aged 60 to 75 with active COVID-19. J is TRBJ2-1 and V is TRBV3-1 (or the pseudogene TRBV3-2); the D gene is possibly TRBD1 (6 bases). The CDR3 nucleotides read TGTGCCAGCAGCCAGTTTGGGGGCGGCAATGAGCAGTTCTTC. Translation gives CASSQFGGGNEQFF.